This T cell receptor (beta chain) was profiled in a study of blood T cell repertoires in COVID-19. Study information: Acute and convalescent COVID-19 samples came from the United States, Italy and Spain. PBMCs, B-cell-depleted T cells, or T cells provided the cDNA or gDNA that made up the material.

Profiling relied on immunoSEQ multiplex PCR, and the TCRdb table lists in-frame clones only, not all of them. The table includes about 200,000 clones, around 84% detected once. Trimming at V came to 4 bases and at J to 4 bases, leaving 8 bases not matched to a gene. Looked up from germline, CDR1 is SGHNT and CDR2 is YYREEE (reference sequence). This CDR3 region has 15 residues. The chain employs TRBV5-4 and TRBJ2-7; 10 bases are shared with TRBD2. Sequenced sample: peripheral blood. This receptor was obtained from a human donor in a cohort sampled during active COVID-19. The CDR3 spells CASSPGASGSYEQYF. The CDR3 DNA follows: TGTGCCAGCAGCCCCGGTGCTAGCGGGAGTTACGAGCAGTACTTC.